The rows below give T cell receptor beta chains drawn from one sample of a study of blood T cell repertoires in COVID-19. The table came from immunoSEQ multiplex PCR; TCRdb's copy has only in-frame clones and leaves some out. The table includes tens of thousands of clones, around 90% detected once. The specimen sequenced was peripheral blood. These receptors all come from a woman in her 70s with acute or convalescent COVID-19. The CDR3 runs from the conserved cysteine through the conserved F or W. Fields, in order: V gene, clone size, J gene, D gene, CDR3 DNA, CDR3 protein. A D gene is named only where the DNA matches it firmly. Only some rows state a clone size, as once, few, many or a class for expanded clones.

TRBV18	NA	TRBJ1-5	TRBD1	TGTGCCAGCTCACCACCGACCAGAACAGGGGTGGTTCAGCCCCAGCATTTT	CASSPPTRTGVVQPQHF
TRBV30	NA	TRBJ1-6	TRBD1	TGTGCCTGCCACGATCAGGGGGCCTCCTATAATTCACCCCTCCACTTT	CACHDQGASYNSPLHF
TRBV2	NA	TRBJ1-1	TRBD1	TGTGCCAGTTGCGACAGGGGCGGCACTGAAGCTTTCTTT	CASCDRGGTEAFF
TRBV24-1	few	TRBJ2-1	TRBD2	TGTGCCACCAGTGAGGGTGCGGGAGGGCCGACTTTGTCCCGAAATGAGCAGTTCTTC	CATSEGAGGPTLSRNEQFF
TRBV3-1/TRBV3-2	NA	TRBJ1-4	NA	TGTGCCAGCAGCCAACCCAGTGGGCAGGGTCTCCGGGAAAAACTGTTTTTT	CASSQPSGQGLREKLFF
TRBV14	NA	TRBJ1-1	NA	TGTGCCAGCAGCCTACTTGGGGGCCAGAACACTGAAGCTTTCTTT	CASSLLGGQNTEAFF
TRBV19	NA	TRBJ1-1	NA	TGTGCCAGTAGTACACAGAAGTCAAACACTGAAGCTTTCTTT	CASSTQKSNTEAFF
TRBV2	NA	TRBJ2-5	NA	TGTGCCAGCAGTGCTTCCGTACAAGAGACCCAGTACTTC	CASSASVQETQYF
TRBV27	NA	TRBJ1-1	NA	TGTGCCAGCAGTCCTCACCCGGGTACTGAAGCTTTCTTT	CASSPHPGTEAFF
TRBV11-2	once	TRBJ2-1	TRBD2	TGTGCCAGCAGCGTTCGTTTTGGGGGGGAATACAATGAGCAGTTCTTC	CASSVRFGGEYNEQFF
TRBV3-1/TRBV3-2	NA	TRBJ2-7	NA	TGTGCCAGCAGCCAAGCGCCGCGGGATGCCTACGAGCAGTACTTC	CASSQAPRDAYEQYF
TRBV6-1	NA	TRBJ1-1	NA	TGTGCCAGCAGTGAAGCGTCAGAGAACACTGAAGCTTTCTTT	CASSEASENTEAFF
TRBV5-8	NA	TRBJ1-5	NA	TGTGCCAGCAGCCTCGGGGTAGGGGGAGTGAGCAATCAGCCCCAGCATTTT	CASSLGVGGVSNQPQHF
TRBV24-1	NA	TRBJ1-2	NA	TGTGCCACCAGGTCGACAGGAGATAACTATGGCTACACCTTC	CATRSTGDNYGYTF
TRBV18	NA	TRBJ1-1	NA	TGTGCCAGCTCAACCGACAGACTGAACACTGAAGCTTTCTTT	CASSTDRLNTEAFF
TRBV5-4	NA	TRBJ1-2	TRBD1	TGTGCCAGCAGACCGGACAGGTCTAGGGGTGGCTACACCTTC	CASRPDRSRGGYTF
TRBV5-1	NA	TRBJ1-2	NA	TGCGCCAGCAGCTTGGCCGTGTTTAACTATGGCTACACCTTC	CASSLAVFNYGYTF
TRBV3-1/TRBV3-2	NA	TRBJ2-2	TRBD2	TGTGCCAGCAGCCAAGGGTCGGGACTAGGCGCCGGGGAGCTGTTTTTT	CASSQGSGLGAGELFF
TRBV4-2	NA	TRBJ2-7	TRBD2	TGTGCCAGCAGCCAACGGCGGGAGGGTCCCTACGAGCAGTACTTC	CASSQRREGPYEQYF
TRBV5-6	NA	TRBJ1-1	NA	TGTGCCAGCAGCGAGAGCGGAGATTACACTGAAGCTTTCTTT	CASSESGDYTEAFF
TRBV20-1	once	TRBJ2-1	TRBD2	TGCAGTGCTCAGACTAGCGCACACTTCTTC	CSAQTSAHFF
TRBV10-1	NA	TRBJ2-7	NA	TGCGCCAGCAGTGACCCGGACATGGGGGAGCAGTACTTC	CASSDPDMGEQYF
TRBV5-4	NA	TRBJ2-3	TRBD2	TGTGCCAGCAGCCCTCGACTAGCGGGAGAGGGAACAGATACGCAGTATTTT	CASSPRLAGEGTDTQYF
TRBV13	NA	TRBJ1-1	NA	TGTGCCAGCAGCTTGCAAACTCCCGGACAGTTGAACACTGAAGCTTTCTTT	CASSLQTPGQLNTEAFF
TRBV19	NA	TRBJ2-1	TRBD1	TGTGCCAGTAGTATAAGGGGACAGGGGGCGATTTTCTCCTACAATGAGCAGTTCTTC	CASSIRGQGAIFSYNEQFF
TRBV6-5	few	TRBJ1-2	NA	TGTGCCAGCAGCTCGGACAGCTATGGCTACACCTTC	CASSSDSYGYTF
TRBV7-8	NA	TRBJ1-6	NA	TGTGCCAGCAGCTTCCGCGAGAGCTCCTATAATTCACCCCTCCACTTT	CASSFRESSYNSPLHF
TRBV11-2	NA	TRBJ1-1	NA	TGTGCCAGCATTCCAACCCGGGGGGTGAACACTGAAGCTTTCTTT	CASIPTRGVNTEAFF
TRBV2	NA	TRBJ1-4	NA	TGTGCCAGCAGTGTGGAGGGATTCGAAAAACTGTTTTTT	CASSVEGFEKLFF
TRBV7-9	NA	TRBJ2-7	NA	TGTGCCAGCAGCCCACGACACTCCTACGAGCAGTACTTC	CASSPRHSYEQYF
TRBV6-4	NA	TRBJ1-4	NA	TGTGCCAGCTTGAAGGAGGGCTCTAATGAAAAACTGTTTTTT	CASLKEGSNEKLFF
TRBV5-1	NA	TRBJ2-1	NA	TGCGCCAGCAACCCCACAGGGGGGACTACCTACAATGAGCAGTTCTTC	CASNPTGGTTYNEQFF
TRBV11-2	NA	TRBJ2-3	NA	TGTGCCAGCAGCCAGGGTTCCGCCACAGATACGCAGTATTTT	CASSQGSATDTQYF
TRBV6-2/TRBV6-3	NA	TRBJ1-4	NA	TGTGCCAGCAGTTACTTGGGGACACGGAGTAATGAAAAACTGTTTTTT	CASSYLGTRSNEKLFF
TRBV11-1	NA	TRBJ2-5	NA	TGTGCCAGCAGCTTAGGGACTCAAGAGACCCAGTACTTC	CASSLGTQETQYF
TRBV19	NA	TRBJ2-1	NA	TGTGCCAGTAGCCTCCTTGGACAGTTCAGCGGCAATGAGCAGTTCTTC	CASSLLGQFSGNEQFF
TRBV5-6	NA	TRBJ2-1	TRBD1	TGTGCCAGCAGCCACAAACGACAGGGACGAGGCAATGAGCAGTTCTTC	CASSHKRQGRGNEQFF
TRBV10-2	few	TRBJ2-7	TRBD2	TGCGCCAGCAGTGCGCACCGGGCGGGAGGGCCGGTCGAGCAGTACTTC	CASSAHRAGGPVEQYF
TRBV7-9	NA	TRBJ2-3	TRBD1	TGTGCCAGCAGCCCAGGGGGAAGGGTCACAGATACGCAGTATTTT	CASSPGGRVTDTQYF
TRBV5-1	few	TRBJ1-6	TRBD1	TGCGCCAGCAGCCTCGGGACAGAGTTGTCACCCCTCCACTTT	CASSLGTELSPLHF
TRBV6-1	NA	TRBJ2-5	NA	TGTGCCAGCAGTGAAAGTCAGGGGTCCGAGACCCAGTACTTC	CASSESQGSETQYF
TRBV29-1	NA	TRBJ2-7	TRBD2	TGCAGCGCGTCCGGAGCGGGAGGGAGCTACGAGCAGTACTTC	CSASGAGGSYEQYF
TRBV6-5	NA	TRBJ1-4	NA	TGTGCCAGCACCTCCTGGCGGAATCAAAATGAAAAACTGTTTTTT	CASTSWRNQNEKLFF
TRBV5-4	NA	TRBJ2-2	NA	TGTGCCAGCAGCTTGAGAGGGAGGAACACCGGGGAGCTGTTTTTT	CASSLRGRNTGELFF
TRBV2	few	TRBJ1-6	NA	TGTGCCAGCAGTGAACAGGGGAATAATTCACCCCTCCACTTT	CASSEQGNNSPLHF
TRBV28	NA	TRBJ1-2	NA	TGTGCCAGCAGCTACCCAAATGCGTATGGCTACACCTTC	CASSYPNAYGYTF